This TCR beta chain was sequenced for a study of regulatory T cells in long-lasting Graves disease. Sample time point: newly diagnosed GD, antithyroid drugs for less than 3 months. Extracted RNA from PBMCs served as the source of the TCR library. HTBI primers from iRepertoire and Arm-PCR of CDR3 regions yielded the TCR beta libraries. TCRdb itself ran the multiplex PCR reads through MiXCR, one entry per CDR3 protein. Of around 250,000 distinct CDR3 sequences in the sample, 20% to 25% are singletons; the top ten hold roughly 13%. J lost 5 bases, V lost 2 bases, and 5 bases had no gene match. Per germline, CDR1 SNHLY and CDR2 FYNNEI. The CDR3 contains 14 residues.

This chain joins TRBV2 and TRBJ2-7, with 8 positions matching TRBD2. The source was peripheral blood mononuclear cells (PBMCs), collected at new diagnosis, from a patient treated with antithyroid drugs. This TCR came from a female donor with Graves disease. The CDR3 loop reads CASSETGGGDEQYF. The CDR3 region has the DNA TGTGCCAGCAGTGAAACGGGGGGGGGGGACGAGCAGTACTTC.